The 27 T cell receptor beta chains presented below share a single source sample, sequenced in a study of T cells after yellow fever vaccination. MiXCR, applied by TCRdb to the 5' RACE reads, yields one record per CDR3 protein. Among some 350,000 distinct CDR3 sequences listed, more than 8.5% were seen once. The source was PBMCs, collected on the day of the first yellow fever vaccination. The receptors come from a man younger than 30 who received the YFV17D yellow fever vaccine.

A few counts support this clonotype. V gene TRBV7-2 combines with J gene TRBJ1-2; weak D call: TRBD1 (6 bases). V was trimmed by 0 bases and J by 8 bases, leaving 16 bases between them. Germline values: CDR1 SGHTA, CDR2 FQGNSA. The CDR3 contains 15 residues. The CDR3: CASSLALVTGWGYTF. CDR3 nucleotides: TGTGCCAGCAGCTTAGCGCTGGTGACAGGATGGGGCTACACCTTC. Full variable domain (rest looked up from reference TRBV7-2 and TRBJ1-2): GAGVSQSPSNKVTEKGKDVELRCDPISGHTALYWYRQSLGQGLEFLIYFQGNSAPDKSGLPSDRFSAERTGGSVSTLTIQRTQQEDSAVYLCASSLALVTGWGYTFGSGTRLTVV.

The table lists this clonotype with a few counts. The rearrangement uses TRBV5-1 and TRBJ2-7; D might be TRBD2 (5 bases). The CDR3 totals 14 residues. V lost 2 bases and J 0 bases, leaving 9 bases between the germline ends. Germline-derived CDR1 and CDR2 are SGHRS and YFSETQ. Here the CDR3 reads CASSFLGISYEQYF. CDR3 sequence (DNA): TGCGCCAGCAGCTTCCTCGGGATCTCCTACGAGCAGTACTTC.

This clonotype was seen more than once but under ten times. The CDR3 DNA is TGCAGTGCTCATTCGAGAAACAGAGGCTACACCTTC. It codes for CSAHSRNRGYTF. The chain uses TRBV20-1 and TRBJ1-2; D gene uncertain. The CDR3 has 12 residues. Germline CDR1 DFQATT, CDR2 SNEGSKA (reference sequence). Trimming pared 5 bases from V and 8 bases from J, leaving 15 bases between.

This clonotype has a count of ten or more. The chain is built from TRBV4-2 and TRBJ1-5; no definite D call. This CDR3 is 15 amino acids long. V was clipped by 0 bases and J by 2 bases, with 8 bases between them. Germline V gene data show CDR1 as LGHNA and CDR2 as YNFKEQ. The CDR3 DNA reads as TGTGCCAGCAGCCAAGATTGGAGGGGCAATCAGCCCCAGCATTTT. Amino acid sequence: CASSQDWRGNQPQHF.

The chain combines TRBV11-2 with TRBJ2-1; TRBD1 or TRBD2 may be the D gene (7 bases each). Trimming shortened V by 1 base and J by 7 bases, and 26 bases separated the two germline ends. The CDR3 length is 19 residues. Germline lookup yields CDR1 SGHAT and CDR2 FQNNGV. Here the CDR3 reads CASSLVGPGGGLLKNEQFF. DNA for the CDR3: TGTGCCAGCAGCTTAGTCGGGCCAGGGGGGGGATTACTAAAGAATGAGCAGTTCTTC.

DNA of the CDR3: TGTGCCAGCACCACGACGGTTGGAACGGGGATTTATGGCTACACCTTC. This codes for CASTTTVGTGIYGYTF. V and J are TRBV6-2 or TRBV6-3 and TRBJ1-2; D is undetermined. Trimming pared 7 bases from V and 5 bases from J, leaving 23 bases between. CDR1 and CDR2 (germline): MNHEY, SVGEGT. There are 16 residues in the CDR3.

There are many counts of this clonotype. The chain couples TRBV12-3 or TRBV12-4 to TRBJ2-7, with TRBD1 as a possible D gene (6 bases). CDR3 length: 13 residues. V lost 8 bases to trimming and J lost 4 bases, with 15 bases between them. CDR3 nucleotides: TGTGCCAGCGGTAGACAGGCCTCATACGAGCAGTACTTC. This encodes CASGRQASYEQYF.

This chain links TRBV11-2 with TRBJ1-4; 7 bases line up with TRBD1. CDR3 size: 15 residues. V shed 5 bases, J shed 7 bases, and the junction held 10 bases outside the gene matches. In germline, CDR1 is SGHAT, CDR2 FQNNGV. CDR3 DNA: TGTGCCAGCAGCCCTGGAGCAGGGGGGGTTGAAAAACTGTTTTTT. Protein product: CASSPGAGGVEKLFF.

The rearrangement uses TRBV12-3 or TRBV12-4 and TRBJ2-5; the match to TRBD2 covers 7 bases. J gave up 0 bases and V 1 base, and 5 bases lay outside the gene matches. The CDR3 has 16 amino acids. The CDR3, as DNA: TGTGCCAGCAGTTTAGGTCGCGGGGGACACCAAGAGACCCAGTACTTC. The encoded protein is CASSLGRGGHQETQYF.

This clonotype came up a few times. The gene calls are TRBV6-5 and TRBJ1-4; possibly TRBD1 for D (5 bases). The CDR3 loop spans 15 amino acids. Trimming left V 4 bases short and J 8 bases short, with 17 bases between. The V gene's germline CDR1 is MNHEY and CDR2 SVGAGI. CDR3 nucleotides: TGTGCCAGCAGTTTACAGGTTCCACCCGCAGAAAAACTGTTTTTT. It encodes CASSLQVPPAEKLFF.

The CDR3 here is CASKRTGIAETQYF. CDR3 nucleotide sequence: TGTGCCAGCAAAAGGACAGGGATTGCAGAGACCCAGTACTTC. J is TRBJ2-5 and V is TRBV7-2; 8 bases fit TRBD1. The CDR3 contains 14 residues. CDR1 is SGHTA, CDR2 FQGNSA, per germline. J lost 4 bases, V lost 7 bases, and 8 bases had no gene match.

The chain is built from TRBV29-1 and TRBJ2-7, with D tentatively TRBD1 (6 bases). The ends were cut back, 7 bases at V and 2 bases at J, with 12 bases in the middle. The CDR3 is 12 amino acids. Germline V lookup: CDR1 SQVTM, CDR2 ANQGSEA. The CDR3 spells CSARDRPYEQYF. Written as DNA, the CDR3 is TGCAGCGCCCGAGACAGGCCCTACGAGCAGTACTTC.

This clonotype was picked up a small number of times. V is TRBV12-3 or TRBV12-4 and J is TRBJ2-4; no definite D call. Trimming shortened V by 4 bases and J by 4 bases, and 11 bases separated the two germline ends. CDR3 size: 14 residues. The CDR3 spells CASSSADGKNIQYF. The CDR3 coding sequence is TGTGCCAGCAGTTCAGCAGATGGGAAAAACATTCAGTACTTC.

This clonotype was observed a few times. This sequence joins TRBV4-3 and TRBJ2-2, with TRBD2 matching over 8 bases. Trimming at V came to 1 base and at J to 7 bases, leaving 17 bases not matched to a gene. Germline V gives CDR1 LGHNA, CDR2 YSLEER. CDR3 length equals 19 residues. Here the CDR3 DNA reads TGCGCCAGCAGCCAAGTAAGCCCCCACGAGCGGGGGTTCATCGGGGAGCTGTTTTTT. Residues: CASSQVSPHERGFIGELFF.

This clonotype was detected ten times or more. The chain couples TRBV9 to TRBJ2-3; no clear D gene. Germline lookup yields CDR1 SGDLS and CDR2 YYNGEE. The CDR3 extends over 12 amino acids. Trimming removed 4 bases at V and 3 bases at J, with 6 bases between. The CDR3 DNA reads as TGTGCCAGCAGCACTCGAACAGATACGCAGTATTTT. Amino acids: CASSTRTDTQYF.

The chain joins TRBV19 to TRBJ1-5, with TRBD1 matching over 7 bases. Germline trimming cut 7 bases from V and 1 base from J; bases unmatched to any gene: 7. Germline V gene data show CDR1 as LNHDA and CDR2 as SQIVND (reference sequence). This CDR3 contains 15 residues. The CDR3 nucleotides are TGTGCCAGTACCAAGACAGGGTGGAGCAATCAGCCCCAGCATTTT. Protein: CASTKTGWSNQPQHF.

The chain couples TRBV11-3 to TRBJ2-2; 7 nucleotides match TRBD2. The CDR3 totals 15 residues. CDR1 SGHNT and CDR2 YENEEA come from the germline V gene. Trimming took 4 bases from V and 0 from J; bases not matched to a gene: 2. This CDR3 is CASSSGTTNTGELFF. The CDR3 DNA follows: TGTGCCAGCAGCTCCGGGACTACGAACACCGGGGAGCTGTTTTTT. Full variable domain (missing parts from reference TRBV11-3 and TRBJ2-2): EAGVVQSPRYKIIEKKQPVAFWCNPISGHNTLYWYLQNLGQGPELLIRYENEEAVDDSQLPKDRFSAERLKGVDSTLKIQPAELGDSAVYLCASSSGTTNTGELFFGEGSRLTVL.

The chain has TRBV9 and TRBJ2-1; 7 bases fit TRBD2. The CDR3 loop spans 12 amino acids. Germline V gives CDR1 SGDLS, CDR2 YYNGEE. The J segment lost 13 bases and the V segment lost 3 bases, leaving 7 bases of the junction unmatched. The CDR3 reads CASSGISGGQFF. Written as DNA, the CDR3 is TGTGCCAGCAGCGGGATTTCGGGGGGTCAGTTCTTC.

The chain carries TRBV20-1 and TRBJ1-2, with D possibly being TRBD1 (6 bases). The V and J ends lost 3 bases and 2 bases respectively, with 16 bases between them. This CDR3 is built from 15 residues. Per the germline V gene, CDR1 is DFQATT and CDR2 is SNEGSKA (reference sequence). The CDR3 here is CSARSFWGANYGYTF. The CDR3 DNA reads as TGCAGTGCTAGGTCCTTTTGGGGGGCAAACTATGGCTACACCTTC.

The CDR3 DNA reads as TGCGCCAGCAGTATAGTTAGTACTAGCGGGGATTACAATGAGCAGTTCTTC. Translating gives CASSIVSTSGDYNEQFF. V and J are TRBV10-1 and TRBJ2-1; 10 bases match TRBD2. Germline lookup yields CDR1 WNHNN and CDR2 SYGVQD (reference sequence). The CDR3 spans 17 residues. The V segment lost 5 bases and the J segment 4 bases; nucleotides outside the gene matches: 11.

The gene calls are TRBV4-1 and TRBJ1-3, with D unresolved. Germline CDR1 reads MGHRA; CDR2 reads YSYEKL. V shed 2 bases and J shed 0 bases, with 11 bases lying between them. This CDR3 contains 16 residues. Written as DNA, the CDR3 is TGCGCCAGCAGCCAACTTTACAGAGACTCTGGAAACACCATATATTTT. Translated, it gives CASSQLYRDSGNTIYF.

This clonotype came up a few times. The rearrangement uses TRBV24-1 and TRBJ1-2; tentative D call: TRBD1 (5 bases). The CDR3 has 12 residues. Germline CDR1 is KGHDR and CDR2 is SFDVKD. The V and J ends lost 3 bases and 6 bases respectively, with 7 bases between them. The CDR3 loop reads CATSDQGDGYTF. The CDR3 DNA reads TGTGCCACCAGTGATCAAGGGGATGGCTACACCTTC.

This clonotype was counted many times. This chain uses TRBV5-1 with TRBJ1-2, with TRBD1 matching 7 bases. The germline CDR1 and CDR2 sequences are SGHRS and YFSETQ. The CDR3 has 15 amino acids. V lost 4 bases to trimming and J lost 2 bases; unmatched junction nucleotides: 8. The CDR3 region is CASSAGQASNYGYTF. CDR3 DNA sequence: TGCGCCAGCAGCGCCGGACAGGCGTCGAACTATGGCTACACCTTC. The whole variable domain, filled in from reference TRBV5-1 and TRBJ1-2, reads KAGVTQTPRYLIKTRGQQVTLSCSPISGHRSVSWYQQTPGQGLQFLFEYFSETQRNKGNFPGRFSGRQFSNSRSEMNVSTLELGDSALYLCASSAGQASNYGYTFGSGTRLTVV.

The chain uses TRBV6-5 and TRBJ2-2, with a possible D match to TRBD2 (6 bases). CDR1 MNHEY and CDR2 SVGAGI come from the germline V gene. V gave up 2 bases and J gave up 8 bases, with 15 bases separating them. The CDR3 contains 15 residues. The CDR3 DNA follows: TGTGCCAGCAGTTACACAACCGGGAGCGTGGGGGAGCTGTTTTTT. Translated: CASSYTTGSVGELFF.

This clonotype was seen a few times. In DNA, the CDR3 is TGTGCCAGCAGCGTAGGGGGACAGGTGGGAGAGACCCAGTACTTC. It is translated as CASSVGGQVGETQYF. The chain links TRBV9 to TRBJ2-5; 8 nucleotides line up with TRBD1. The CDR3 loop spans 15 amino acids. V was clipped by 0 bases and J by 4 bases; unmatched bases: 5. Germline CDR1 and CDR2: SGDLS and YYNGEE.

This clonotype was seen more than once but under ten times. This chain uses TRBV19 with TRBJ1-2; D is uncertain. This CDR3 spans 14 amino acids. The V and J ends lost 8 bases and 8 bases respectively, with 21 bases between them. Germline V CDR1 and CDR2: LNHDA, SQIVND (reference sequence). For the CDR3, the DNA is TGTGCCAGTGGATCCAGGAAGCCTGAGGAAGGCTACACCTTC. This sequence encodes CASGSRKPEEGYTF.

The rearrangement joins TRBV19 to TRBJ1-5, with 7 bases matching TRBD1. Germline assignment: CDR1 LNHDA and CDR2 SQIVND (reference sequence). V lost 7 bases and J lost 5; bases outside the gene matches: 20. This CDR3 has 18 residues. The CDR3 DNA reads TGTGCCAGTAATCGTCATGCAGGGGGATTTTTCATGGATCAGCCCCAGCATTTT. Its translation: CASNRHAGGFFMDQPQHF.